These 18 T cell receptor beta chains were sequenced from one sample in a study of beta chain features in type 1 diabetes. Since all of the isolated RNA was reverse transcribed, expressed TCRB transcripts were what got sequenced. Sequenced by immunoSEQ multiplex PCR; TCRdb stores in-frame clones only, minus some. Of around 430,000 clones listed, 30% are singletons. Sample: naive CD4+ T cells from blood. The receptors stem from a man in his late teens or twenties in good health.

This chain links TRBV7-9 with TRBJ2-5, with a weak D call TRBD2 (5 bases). Trimming took off 1 base at V and 4 bases at J, with 7 bases between the two ends. The CDR3 runs 13 residues. Germline-derived CDR1 and CDR2 are SEHNR and FQNEAQ (reference sequence). Here the CDR3 reads CASSLGEGETQYF. The DNA of the CDR3 is TGTGCCAGCAGCTTAGGAGAGGGAGAGACCCAGTACTTC.

On this clone itself: Other DNA variants within this sample encode the same CDR3. This rearrangement joins TRBV9 to TRBJ2-1, with unresolved D. CDR3 size: 15 residues. Trimming took 0 bases from V and 0 from J, leaving 7 bases between them. Germline V CDR1 and CDR2: SGDLS, YYNGEE. CDR3 residues: CASSVEGGSYNEQFF. In DNA, the CDR3 is TGTGCCAGCAGCGTAGAAGGCGGCTCCTACAATGAGCAGTTCTTC.

The chain is built from TRBV30 and TRBJ1-1, with D unresolved. Trimming shortened V by 0 bases and J by 11 bases, and 16 bases separated the two germline ends. The CDR3 covers 13 residues. Per germline, CDR1 GTSNPN and CDR2 SVGIG (reference sequence). The CDR3 nucleotides are TGTGCCTGGAGTGTCCAAGCTCCCTGGCGGGCTTTCTTT. This translates into CAWSVQAPWRAFF.

This clone has only a few counts. The rearrangement uses TRBV29-1 and TRBJ1-5; 10 bases map to TRBD1. The CDR3 is 13 amino acids. The junction had 5 bases not matched to a gene; V was cut back by 1 base and J by 11 bases. CDR1 and CDR2 from the germline V gene are SQVTM and ANQGSEA. CDR3 protein: CSVEAGQGMSQHF. As DNA, the CDR3 is TGCAGCGTTGAAGCGGGACAGGGGATGTCCCAGCATTTT.

V usage is TRBV7-3 and J usage is TRBJ2-5; 13 nucleotides agree with TRBD2. J was trimmed by 4 bases and V by 5 bases; bases with no gene match: 1. CDR3 length: 14 residues. From germline, CDR1 is SGHTA and CDR2 FQGTGA. As DNA, the CDR3 is TGTGCCAGCAGCCGGACTAGCGGGAGAGAGACCCAGTACTTC. Its protein is CASSRTSGRETQYF.

This clone occurred a few times. The same CDR3 can be traced to other DNA sequences in this sample. The gene calls are TRBV5-1 and TRBJ2-7, with TRBD2 matching over 10 bases. The junction had 2 bases not matched to a gene; V was cut back by 0 bases and J by 2 bases. The germline CDR1 and CDR2 sequences are SGHRS and YFSETQ. The CDR3 totals 15 residues. The CDR3 sequence: CASSLGLAGAYEQYF. CDR3 in DNA: TGCGCCAGCAGCTTGGGGCTAGCGGGAGCCTACGAGCAGTACTTC.

The chain is built from TRBV4-1 and TRBJ2-3; D not certain. Per the germline V gene, CDR1 is MGHRA and CDR2 is YSYEKL. This CDR3 spans 15 amino acids. V lost 0 bases to trimming and J lost 2 bases, with 9 bases between them. DNA of the CDR3: TGCGCCAGCAGCCAAGATAAGCCCGACACAGATACGCAGTATTTT. Translated: CASSQDKPDTDTQYF.

This chain uses TRBV25-1 with TRBJ1-4, with D uncertain. Germline V CDR1 and CDR2: MGHDK, SYGVNS. The CDR3 consists of 16 residues. V was pared by 7 bases and J by 8 bases, with 23 bases between. In DNA, the CDR3 is TGTGCCAGCACTCCCTTGGGTTCGGGGATTGGCGAAAAACTGTTTTTT. Translated, it gives CASTPLGSGIGEKLFF.

This chain links TRBV7-2 with TRBJ2-5; TRBD2 matches at 13 bases. CDR3 length: 16 amino acids. The V gene's germline CDR1 is SGHTA and CDR2 FQGNSA. V lost 3 bases and J lost 3; bases outside the gene matches: 4. The DNA of the CDR3 is TGTGCCAGCAGCTTTGCCGGGACTAGCGGGGAAGAGACCCAGTACTTC. It encodes CASSFAGTSGEETQYF.

This clone came up a few times. The rearrangement uses TRBV29-1 and TRBJ2-1, with 8 bases lining up with TRBD1. Germline CDR1 reads SQVTM; CDR2 reads ANQGSEA. The CDR3 extends over 17 amino acids. Trimming at V came to 6 bases and at J to 0 bases, leaving 13 bases not matched to a gene. CDR3 coding DNA: TGCAGCGTCACAGGGGGTGGTAGCCAGAGCTCCTACAATGAGCAGTTCTTC. Residues: CSVTGGGSQSSYNEQFF.

The sample holds a few counts of this clone. The chain recombines TRBV6-1 with TRBJ2-7; no clear D gene. This CDR3 comprises 8 residues. The germline V gene encodes CDR1 MNHNS and CDR2 SASEGT. CDR3 bases: TGTGCCAGCACCATTCCCGGAGTC. Its protein is CASTIPGV.

This clone has only a few counts. This chain joins TRBV5-1 and TRBJ2-3, with 12 bases lining up with TRBD2. Per germline, CDR1 SGHRS and CDR2 YFSETQ. This CDR3 comprises 16 residues. J lost 9 bases, V lost 4 bases, and 12 bases had no gene match. The CDR3 region is CASSLILAGGGETQYF. CDR3 coding DNA: TGCGCCAGCAGCCTAATACTAGCGGGAGGTGGAGAGACGCAGTATTTT.

This chain joins TRBV28 and TRBJ1-5; no reliable D call. The germline CDR1 and CDR2 sequences are MDHEN and SYDVKM. The CDR3 loop spans 12 amino acids. Trimming took 6 bases from V and 7 from J, leaving 10 bases between them. CDR3 loop: CASRLIGQPQHF. Written as DNA, the CDR3 is TGTGCCAGCAGACTGATCGGGCAGCCCCAGCATTTT.

This clone was seen once. The chain uses TRBV2 and TRBJ2-1, with D possibly matching TRBD1 (5 bases). CDR1 is SNHLY, CDR2 FYNNEI, per germline. CDR3 length equals 15 residues. Trimming removed 2 bases from V and 4 bases from J, with 12 bases in between. The CDR3 DNA reads TGTGCCAGCAGTGAACCCCTGACAGTATACAATGAGCAGTTCTTC. As protein: CASSEPLTVYNEQFF.

Only a few counts were recorded for this clone. The chain is built from TRBV5-4 and TRBJ1-2; D gene unclear. Germline loops: CDR1 SGHNT, CDR2 YYREEE (reference sequence). The CDR3 is 14 amino acids. Between the trimmed V and J ends, which lost 0 bases and 2 bases, there was a span of 8 bases. The CDR3 loop reads CASSLDPGNYGYTF. The CDR3 nucleotides read TGTGCCAGCAGCTTGGATCCCGGAAACTATGGCTACACCTTC.

This clone was found a few times. This chain joins TRBV4-2 and TRBJ2-5, with D tentatively TRBD1 (6 bases). V was pared by 1 base and J by 2 bases, with 11 bases between. The CDR3 has 15 residues. CDR1 and CDR2 from the germline V gene are LGHNA and YNFKEQ. CDR3 amino acids: CASSQGQVLQETQYF. The CDR3, as DNA: TGTGCCAGCAGCCAAGGACAGGTCCTTCAAGAGACCCAGTACTTC.

V is TRBV9 and J is TRBJ2-1; tentative D call: TRBD1 (6 bases). Trimming pared 2 bases from V and 6 bases from J, leaving 12 bases between. Germline values: CDR1 SGDLS, CDR2 YYNGEE. This CDR3 spans 14 amino acids. CDR3 region: CASSVVTGSNEQFF. The CDR3 nucleotides read TGTGCCAGCAGCGTTGTGACAGGAAGCAATGAGCAGTTCTTC.

The chain carries TRBV4-3 and TRBJ2-1; D not resolved. Germline lookup yields CDR1 LGHNA and CDR2 YSLEER. V dropped 3 bases and J dropped 7 bases, with 22 bases sitting between them. The CDR3 is made up of 17 amino acids. The CDR3 DNA reads TGCGCCAGCAGCCATCCCGTCTGGTCTCTGGGCTGGAATGAGCAGTTCTTC. The encoded protein is CASSHPVWSLGWNEQFF.